This T cell receptor (beta chain) is drawn from a study of T cells after yellow fever vaccination. Overall study results and limits: Across the CD4 and CD8 compartments, a small share of clonotypes was present in both.

This clonotype was seen more than once but under ten times. As yet, its antigen is unknown. Generation of TCR cDNA used 5'RACE template switching (which added a universal primer site and UMIs). TCRdb ran MiXCR on the 5' RACE reads and lists one entry per CDR3 protein. The repertoire includes around 100,000 distinct CDR3 sequences, roughly 8.4% of them detected once, and around 25% sits in the top ten. The input for sequencing was CD8+ T cells sorted from PBMCs, taken 45 days after the yellow fever booster vaccination. The clonotype originates from a man aged 25-45 years who received the YFV17D yellow fever vaccine.

CDR3 loop: CASSLGGGQTYQETQYF. In nucleotides, the CDR3 is TGTGCCAGCAGCTTAGGGGGGGGACAGACATACCAAGAGACCCAGTACTTC. This sequence joins TRBV7-2 and TRBJ2-5; the D call may be TRBD1 or TRBD2 (7 bases each). CDR1 is SGHTA, CDR2 FQGNSA, per germline. This CDR3 has 17 amino acids. With 1 base removed from V and 0 bases from J, the gap between germline ends came to 15 bases.